These 10 T cell receptor beta chains were all obtained from the same sample, sequenced in a study of T cells expressing NK-cell markers. Reprocessing the 5' RACE reads, TCRdb reports a single entry for every CDR3 protein and omits DNA. The listing contains fewer than 550,000 distinct CDR3 sequences. The source material was blood T cells: a sorted CD56 or NKG2C T cell subset, CD4+ or CD8+ T cells, or bulk PBMC T cells (not recorded which). Every receptor here comes from a woman between 45 and 65 years old in good health.

The chain uses TRBV5-1 and TRBJ2-1; TCRdb designates TRBD2, a call that cannot be tested without DNA. Germline V gene sequence: CDR1 SGHRS, CDR2 YFSETQ. The CDR3 is made up of 14 amino acids. CDR3 residues: CASSLELAGEGQFF.

This rearrangement joins TRBV7-6 to TRBJ2-1; TCRdb names TRBD1, which stays unverified in the absence of DNA. The germline CDR1 and CDR2 sequences are SGHVS and FNYEAQ. This CDR3 has 14 amino acids. Here the CDR3 reads CASSAGTTNNEQFF.

V usage is TRBV6-1 and J usage is TRBJ2-5; as DNA is missing, the TRBD1 call by TCRdb cannot be tested. Per germline, CDR1 MNHNS and CDR2 SASEGT. This CDR3 is 15 amino acids long. The CDR3 loop is CASSENQGMAETQYF.

The genes are TRBV14 and TRBJ2-5. Germline CDR1 and CDR2: SGHDN and FVKESK. The CDR3 consists of 16 residues. The CDR3 protein is CASSQVASMSQETQYF.

The V call is TRBV19, the J call TRBJ2-3; TCRdb proposes TRBD2, but this gene call is untestable without DNA. The CDR3 loop spans 15 amino acids. CDR1 LNHDA and CDR2 SQIVND come from the germline V gene (reference sequence). The CDR3: CASRAASGYTDTQYF.

The chain carries TRBV7-8 and TRBJ2-5; without DNA, the TCRdb call of TRBD1 cannot be checked. CDR1 is SGHVS and CDR2 is FQNEAQ in the germline V gene. CDR3 size: 15 residues. The CDR3 region is CASSSGGRGQETQYF.

This sequence joins TRBV20-1 and TRBJ2-5; TCRdb picks TRBD2, but there is no DNA to check that call. This CDR3 region has 17 residues. Germline CDR1 and CDR2: DFQATT and SNEGSKA (reference sequence). The CDR3 sequence is CSAQTRTSGSREGTQYF.

The rearrangement links TRBV20-1 to TRBJ2-1; checking the TCRdb D call of TRBD2 is not possible without DNA. CDR1 DFQATT and CDR2 SNEGSKA come from the germline V gene (reference sequence). This CDR3 spans 15 amino acids. CDR3 amino acids: CSAQSRSGTYNEQFF.

The rearrangement uses TRBV20-1 and TRBJ1-5; the TRBD1 assignment by TCRdb is unverifiable without DNA. Germline CDR1 and CDR2: DFQATT and SNEGSKA (reference sequence). This CDR3 comprises 15 residues. The CDR3 protein is CSATRGVGSNQPQHF.

This chain uses TRBV6-1 with TRBJ2-5; without DNA, the TCRdb call of TRBD2 cannot be checked. The CDR3 contains 16 residues. Germline V gives CDR1 MNHNS, CDR2 SASEGT. Here the CDR3 reads CASSVGRGSVQETQYF.